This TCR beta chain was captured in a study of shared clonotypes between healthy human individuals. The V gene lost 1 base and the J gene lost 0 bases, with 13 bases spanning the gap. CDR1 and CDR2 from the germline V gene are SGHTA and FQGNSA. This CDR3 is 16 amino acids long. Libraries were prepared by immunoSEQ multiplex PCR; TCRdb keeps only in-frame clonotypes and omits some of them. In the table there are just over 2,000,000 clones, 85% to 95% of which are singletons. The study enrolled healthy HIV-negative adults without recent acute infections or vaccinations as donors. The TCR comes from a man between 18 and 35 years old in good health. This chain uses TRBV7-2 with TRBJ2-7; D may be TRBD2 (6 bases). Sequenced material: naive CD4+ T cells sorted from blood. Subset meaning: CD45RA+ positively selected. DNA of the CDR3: TGTGCCAGCAGCTTAGGCCTAGCGCCTAGCTCCTACGAGCAGTACTTC. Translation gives CASSLGLAPSSYEQYF.